This is a list of T cell receptor beta chains from one sample in a study of prognosis after radiotherapy for stage I lung cancer. TCRdb processed the multiplex PCR reads anew with MiXCR; each CDR3 protein has one entry. The table has tens of thousands of distinct CDR3 sequences, 40% to 45% seen once. This sample comprised PBMCs, obtained before or after stereotactic body radiation therapy (not recorded which). The receptors originated from a donor older than 45 with non-small cell lung cancer. Both conserved end residues are part of each CDR3. The D gene is left open where the match is weak. For some rows the clone size is stated as once, few or many, or as a class when expanded; others skip it.

CDR3aa: CASSSWGDTQYF
CDR3nt: TGTGCCAGTAGCTCGTGGGGGGATACGCAGTATTTT
v_gene: TRBV19
abundance: many
d_gene: NA
j_gene: TRBJ2-3

CDR3aa: CASSQDPWTREKGTF
CDR3nt: TGCGCCAGCAGCCAAGATCCGTGGACAAGGGAGAAGGGGACCTTC
v_gene: TRBV4-3
abundance: many
d_gene: NA
j_gene: TRBJ1-2

CDR3aa: CASSYYASSAYEQYF
CDR3nt: TGTGCCAGCAGTTACTATGCTAGCTCAGCCTACGAGCAGTACTTC
v_gene: TRBV6-5
abundance: many
d_gene: NA
j_gene: TRBJ2-7

CDR3aa: CASSWGRGNQPQHF
CDR3nt: TGTGCCAGCAGTTGGGGAAGAGGCAATCAGCCCCAGCATTTT
v_gene: TRBV6-2/TRBV6-3
abundance: many
d_gene: NA
j_gene: TRBJ1-5

CDR3aa: CASTFTRTGYYSNQPQHF
CDR3nt: TGTGCCAGCACCTTTACTAGGACAGGTTATTATAGCAATCAGCCCCAGCATTTT
v_gene: TRBV12-3/TRBV12-4
abundance: many
d_gene: TRBD1
j_gene: TRBJ1-5

CDR3aa: CARTIQGTVETQYF
CDR3nt: TGTGCCAGAACCATACAGGGGACCGTGGAGACCCAGTACTTC
v_gene: TRBV6-1
abundance: NA
d_gene: TRBD1
j_gene: TRBJ2-5

CDR3aa: CASRENSGNTIYF
CDR3nt: TGTGCCAGCAGGGAAAACTCTGGAAACACCATATATTTT
v_gene: TRBV2
abundance: once
d_gene: NA
j_gene: TRBJ1-3

CDR3aa: CSARVDRTGELFF
CDR3nt: TGCAGTGCTAGGGTTGACCGAACCGGGGAGCTGTTTTTT
v_gene: TRBV20-1
abundance: NA
d_gene: NA
j_gene: TRBJ2-2

CDR3aa: CASSVEGDRAEKLFF
CDR3nt: TGTGCCAGCAGCGTAGAGGGAGACAGGGCCGAAAAACTGTTTTTT
v_gene: TRBV9
abundance: many
d_gene: TRBD1
j_gene: TRBJ1-4

CDR3aa: CASSLLLVAGGELFF
CDR3nt: TGTGCCAGCAGCCTCCTCCTAGTCGCAGGCGGGGAGCTGTTTTTT
v_gene: TRBV5-6
abundance: many
d_gene: NA
j_gene: TRBJ2-2

CDR3aa: CASSLEVRGTGELFF
CDR3nt: TGCGCCAGCAGCTTGGAGGTTAGGGGAACCGGGGAGCTGTTTTTT
v_gene: TRBV5-1
abundance: NA
d_gene: NA
j_gene: TRBJ2-2

CDR3aa: CASSFGGAAYEQYF
CDR3nt: TGTGCCAGCAGTTTTGGGGGGGCAGCCTACGAGCAGTACTTC
v_gene: TRBV12-3/TRBV12-4
abundance: many
d_gene: NA
j_gene: TRBJ2-7

CDR3aa: CSARGHRDYPYEQYF
CDR3nt: TGCAGTGCTAGAGGCCACCGGGACTACCCTTACGAGCAGTACTTC
v_gene: TRBV20-1
abundance: many
d_gene: TRBD2
j_gene: TRBJ2-7

CDR3aa: CACRQGTSGSSYEQYF
CDR3nt: TGTGCATGCAGACAAGGGACTAGCGGGAGCTCCTACGAGCAGTACTTC
v_gene: TRBV6-1
abundance: once
d_gene: TRBD2
j_gene: TRBJ2-7

CDR3aa: CVSSCDSRSSYNEQFF
CDR3nt: TGTGTCAGCAGTTGTGACTCTCGGAGCTCCTACAATGAGCAGTTCTTC
v_gene: TRBV6-5
abundance: NA
d_gene: NA
j_gene: TRBJ2-1

CDR3aa: CATSRDLGGPGYTF
CDR3nt: TGTGCCACCAGCAGAGATCTAGGGGGCCCTGGCTACACCTTC
v_gene: TRBV15
abundance: NA
d_gene: TRBD1
j_gene: TRBJ1-2

CDR3aa: CASSFLAGVYNEQFF
CDR3nt: TGTGCCAGCAGCTTCTTAGCGGGAGTGTACAATGAGCAGTTCTTC
v_gene: TRBV11-3
abundance: NA
d_gene: TRBD2
j_gene: TRBJ2-1

CDR3aa: CASSKGPRGDTGELFF
CDR3nt: TGCGCCAGCAGCAAAGGTCCGAGGGGAGACACCGGGGAGCTGTTTTTT
v_gene: TRBV5-1
abundance: medium-sized
d_gene: NA
j_gene: TRBJ2-2

CDR3aa: CASSYLATRERDTQYF
CDR3nt: TGTGCCAGCAGTTACCTGGCTACGAGGGAACGTGATACGCAGTATTTT
v_gene: TRBV27
abundance: NA
d_gene: NA
j_gene: TRBJ2-3

CDR3aa: CSVGRGGSYQQYF
CDR3nt: TGCAGTGTAGGCCGGGGAGGATCCTACCAGCAGTACTTC
v_gene: TRBV20-1
abundance: NA
d_gene: NA
j_gene: TRBJ2-7

CDR3aa: CSIGRGGDHNEQFF
CDR3nt: TGTTCTATTGGCCGAGGGGGCGACCACAATGAGCAGTTCTTC
v_gene: TRBV12-5
abundance: once
d_gene: TRBD1
j_gene: TRBJ2-1

CDR3aa: CASSLGALGTEAFF
CDR3nt: TGTGCCAGCAGTTTAGGAGCACTCGGCACTGAAGCTTTCTTT
v_gene: TRBV27
abundance: many
d_gene: NA
j_gene: TRBJ1-1

CDR3aa: CSARDLETSPLHF
CDR3nt: TGCAGTGCTAGAGATCTCGAGACTTCACCCCTCCACTTT
v_gene: TRBV20-1
abundance: medium-sized
d_gene: NA
j_gene: TRBJ1-6

CDR3aa: CSAHRVRNTVELFF
CDR3nt: TGCAGTGCTCACAGGGTGCGGAACACCGTGGAGCTGTTTTTT
v_gene: TRBV20-1
abundance: NA
d_gene: NA
j_gene: TRBJ2-2

CDR3aa: CASSLVSGAGNTIYF
CDR3nt: TGCGCCAGCAGCTTGGTATCAGGGGCGGGAAACACCATATATTTT
v_gene: TRBV5-1
abundance: medium-sized
d_gene: NA
j_gene: TRBJ1-3

CDR3aa: CASSDSASGIYNEQFF
CDR3nt: TGTGCCAGCAGTGACTCTGCTAGCGGGATTTACAATGAGCAGTTCTTC
v_gene: TRBV6-4
abundance: many
d_gene: TRBD2
j_gene: TRBJ2-1

CDR3aa: CASSLGDRGRTGELFF
CDR3nt: TGTGCCAGCAGCCTCGGGGACAGGGGACGAACCGGGGAGCTGTTTTTT
v_gene: TRBV5-8
abundance: many
d_gene: TRBD1
j_gene: TRBJ2-2

CDR3aa: CASSPRGARLTDTQYF
CDR3nt: TGTGCCAGTAGTCCTCGGGGAGCGAGGCTCACAGATACGCAGTATTTT
v_gene: TRBV19
abundance: many
d_gene: NA
j_gene: TRBJ2-3

CDR3aa: CASSLSEDTQYF
CDR3nt: TGTGCCAGCAGTTTGTCCGAAGATACGCAGTATTTT
v_gene: TRBV12-3/TRBV12-4
abundance: NA
d_gene: NA
j_gene: TRBJ2-3

CDR3aa: CATRQGRANEQFF
CDR3nt: TGTGCCACTAGACAGGGGAGGGCCAATGAGCAGTTCTTC
v_gene: TRBV24-1
abundance: NA
d_gene: NA
j_gene: TRBJ2-1

CDR3aa: CASTDPSRGRAYEQYF
CDR3nt: TGTGCAAGCACCGACCCTTCTAGAGGGAGGGCCTACGAGCAGTACTTC
v_gene: TRBV6-8
abundance: NA
d_gene: TRBD2
j_gene: TRBJ2-7

CDR3aa: CASSLGASGLGTDTQYF
CDR3nt: TGTGCCAGCAGCTTAGGAGCTAGCGGGTTGGGCACAGATACGCAGTATTTT
v_gene: TRBV11-2
abundance: NA
d_gene: TRBD2
j_gene: TRBJ2-3

CDR3aa: CASSPRPGDEQFF
CDR3nt: TGTGCCAGCTCACCAAGGCCGGGAGATGAGCAGTTCTTC
v_gene: TRBV18
abundance: NA
d_gene: NA
j_gene: TRBJ2-1

CDR3aa: CATSSDTGGAYNEQFF
CDR3nt: TGTGCCACCAGCAGCGACACAGGGGGCGCCTACAATGAGCAGTTCTTC
v_gene: TRBV15
abundance: NA
d_gene: TRBD1
j_gene: TRBJ2-1

CDR3aa: CASSFSGSGTDTQYF
CDR3nt: TGTGCCAGCAGCTTCAGCGGGAGCGGAACAGATACGCAGTATTTT
v_gene: TRBV7-9
abundance: NA
d_gene: TRBD2
j_gene: TRBJ2-3

CDR3aa: CASSLSGDTGELFF
CDR3nt: TGTGCCAGCAGCTTATCCGGGGACACCGGGGAGCTGTTTTTT
v_gene: TRBV11-3
abundance: NA
d_gene: NA
j_gene: TRBJ2-2

CDR3aa: CASSLEGRSGGYTF
CDR3nt: TGTGCCAGCAGCTTAGAGGGGCGGTCGGGTGGCTACACCTTC
v_gene: TRBV7-2
abundance: many
d_gene: NA
j_gene: TRBJ1-2